This T cell receptor (beta chain) is drawn from a study of cytomegalovirus exposure and HLA in healthy donors. The overall study: Assignment to the Caucasian-associated ancestry cluster applied to around 82% of the approximately 360 genotyped donors.

PCR involved 60 Vbeta and 13 Jbeta primers. Assay: immunoSEQ multiplex PCR; the TCRdb copy retains only in-frame clones and omits some. Of roughly 200,000 clones in the sample, less than 80% are singletons; the top ten hold around 4.8%. This CDR3 comprises 14 residues. Trimming at V came to 3 bases and at J to 4 bases, leaving 4 bases not matched to a gene. Germline values: CDR1 LGHNA, CDR2 YSLEER. The chain uses TRBV4-3 and TRBJ2-7, with 9 bases aligning to TRBD1. The specimen sequenced was PBMCs. The clonotype was recovered from a woman aged 30 to 39 in good health and CMV-seropositive. CDR3 DNA: TGCGCCAGCAGCCAGACAGGGGGAAGGTACGAGCAGTACTTC. Its translation: CASSQTGGRYEQYF.